Detailed here is one T cell receptor beta chain. Its antigen is currently unknown. The CDR3 is made up of 17 amino acids. V lost 4 bases and J 4 bases, leaving 19 bases between the germline ends. CDR1 MDHEN and CDR2 SYDVKM come from the germline V gene. This record comes from a study of Tregs in tolerant kidney transplant recipients. Study-level points and caveats: Some patients' samples used different primers over time, so nucleotide sequences weren't comparable.

TCRdb's table, derived via immunoSEQ multiplex PCR, lists solely in-frame clones and lacks some. There are about 52,000 clones in the sample; approximately 90% occur only once, and about 16% lies in the top ten. Related graft donors supplied nonmyeloablative bone marrow transplants, and mixed chimerism was transient. Unstimulated regulatory T cells (CD4+CD25+CD127-), CD4+CD25- non-regulatory cells, CD4 and CD8 cells were FACS-sorted from thawed PBMCs. The source of this sequence is a human patient who received a combined kidney and bone marrow transplant. Some of the T cells may derive from the graft donor. The material sequenced was CD8+ T cells from blood (PBMCs), taken 24 months after the transplant. J is TRBJ2-2 and V is TRBV28, with a tentative D call TRBD1 (5 bases). This CDR3 reads CASSSSQGRVGTGELFF. As DNA, the CDR3 is TGTGCCAGCAGTTCATCCCAGGGAAGGGTAGGCACCGGGGAGCTGTTTTTT.